The 23 T cell receptor beta chains below come from one sample, sequenced in a study of prognosis after radiotherapy for stage I lung cancer. From genomic DNA, TCR beta CDR3 was amplified by two-round multiplex PCR. With primers specific to each TRBV and TRBJ gene, the first-round PCR was performed. TCRdb recomputed calls from the multiplex PCR reads with MiXCR, one row per CDR3 protein. Of roughly 13,000 distinct CDR3 sequences in the sample, roughly a third were seen once. The sequencing used PBMCs, collected before or after stereotactic body radiation therapy (not recorded which). These TCRs come from a donor aged 50 or older with non-small cell lung cancer.

Concerning this clonotype: One end of the junction fails to match germline, which may point to a read error. The genes are TRBV6-5 and TRBJ1-2; no clear D gene. In germline, CDR1 is MNHEY, CDR2 SVGAGI. The CDR3 runs to 12 residues. CDR3 region: CASSYSHYVYTF. The CDR3 DNA sequence: TGTGCCAGCAGCTACAGCCACTATGTCTACACCTTC.

This clonotype occurred many times. The J gene is TRBJ2-7, the V gene TRBV11-2; D uncertain. The CDR3 is made up of 14 amino acids. V dropped 3 bases and J dropped 5 bases, with 14 bases sitting between them. Germline CDR1 SGHAT, CDR2 FQNNGV. CDR3 bases: TGTGCCAGCAGCTTGTTATTCGGGTTGAACGAGCAGTACTTC. Its translation: CASSLLFGLNEQYF.

The V call is TRBV28, the J call TRBJ1-1, with a weak D call TRBD1 (6 bases). The CDR3 runs to 14 residues. Germline-derived CDR1 and CDR2 are MDHEN and SYDVKM. With 8 bases removed from V and 10 bases from J, the gap between germline ends came to 23 bases. The CDR3 region is CASRTRGANLVAFF. In DNA, the CDR3 is TGTGCCAGCCGGACACGGGGGGCTAATCTTGTAGCTTTCTTT.

The V gene is TRBV6-5, the J gene TRBJ2-2; TRBD1 aligns across 9 bases. The CDR3 is made up of 17 amino acids. Germline V gene data show CDR1 as MNHEY and CDR2 as SVGAGI. Losses at the gene ends were 0 bases for V and 5 bases for J; bases not matched to a gene: 7. CDR3 protein: CASSYSPDRGVTGELFF. The CDR3 DNA is TGTGCCAGCAGTTACTCCCCGGACAGGGGAGTAACCGGGGAGCTGTTTTTT.

This clonotype was picked up many times. The V gene is TRBV5-4, the J gene TRBJ2-1; D is possibly TRBD2 (6 bases). CDR3 length: 15 amino acids. Trimming took off 4 bases at V and 4 bases at J, with 15 bases between the two ends. Per germline, CDR1 SGHNT and CDR2 YYREEE (reference sequence). CDR3 region: CASSETGTRYNEQFF. The CDR3 DNA reads as TGTGCCAGCAGCGAAACCGGGACTCGATACAATGAGCAGTTCTTC.

As to this clonotype: A far more abundant clone sits one base away, making this likely a read error. The gene calls are TRBV6-5 and TRBJ2-3; possible D gene TRBD1, 5 bases. The V gene lost 8 bases and the J gene lost 4 bases, with 13 bases spanning the gap. The length of the CDR3 is 13 residues. Germline-derived CDR1 and CDR2 are MNHEY and SVGAGI. CDR3 coding DNA: TGTGCCAGCGGATCGGAAGGGGCAGATACGCAGTATTTT. It is translated as CASGSEGADTQYF.

This clonotype has at least ten counts. In DNA, the CDR3 is TGCGCCAGCAGCTTGGACGTGCGTGGCTACACCTTC. It is translated as CASSLDVRGYTF. This chain joins TRBV5-1 and TRBJ1-2, with D unresolved. Germline assignment: CDR1 SGHRS and CDR2 YFSETQ. The CDR3 is made up of 12 amino acids. The V end lost 0 bases, the J end lost 7 bases, and 7 bases lay between the germline ends. Supplemented by reference TRBV5-1 and TRBJ1-2, the full variable domain reads KAGVTQTPRYLIKTRGQQVTLSCSPISGHRSVSWYQQTPGQGLQFLFEYFSETQRNKGNFPGRFSGRQFSNSRSEMNVSTLELGDSALYLCASSLDVRGYTFGSGTRLTVV.

This clonotype was seen a few times. The gene calls are TRBV7-6 and TRBJ2-2; TRBD1 matches 7 bases. The germline CDR1 and CDR2 sequences are SGHVS and FNYEAQ. The V gene end was trimmed by 4 bases and the J gene end by 2 bases; junction bases not matched to a gene: 7. CDR3 size: 16 residues. CDR3 protein: CASSSTGQINTGELFF. The CDR3 nucleotides are TGTGCCAGCAGCTCCACGGGACAGATAAACACCGGGGAGCTGTTTTTT.

A word on this clonotype: A far larger clone is one nucleotide away, so this likely arose from a read error. This rearrangement joins TRBV7-2 to TRBJ2-1; 8 bases agree with TRBD2. Germline V lookup: CDR1 SGHTA, CDR2 FQGNSA. This CDR3 spans 15 amino acids. The CDR3 reads CASSLTSGAYDEQFF. CDR3 bases: TGTGCCAGCAGCTTAACTAGCGGAGCCTACGATGAGCAGTTCTTC.

This clonotype was detected only a few times. One base away lies a much larger clone, so this may be a sequencing read error. The rearrangement joins TRBV5-1 to TRBJ2-1, with 11 bases identical to TRBD1. CDR3 length: 15 amino acids. Germline CDR1 SGHRS, CDR2 YFSETQ. Trimming removed 4 bases from V and 4 bases from J; junction bases left unmatched: 4. CDR3 residues: CASSRGQGVYNEQFF. The CDR3, as DNA: TGCGCCAGCAGCAGGGGACAGGGGGTGTACAATGAGCAGTTCTTC.

This clonotype came up many times. Being one base from a much bigger clone, this may be a read error. No conserved phenylalanine or tryptophan ends this CDR3, so it is likely a read error. V is TRBV20-1 and J is TRBJ1-1, with D maybe TRBD1 (6 bases). V gave up 5 bases and J gave up 4 bases, with 17 bases separating them. Germline V gene data show CDR1 as DFQATT and CDR2 as SNEGSKA (reference sequence). CDR3 length equals 14 residues. CDR3: CSAGTPEKATEAFL. For the CDR3, the DNA is TGCAGTGCTGGGACACCCGAGAAGGCCACTGAAGCTTTCCTT.

This clonotype appeared many times. The chain is built from TRBV20-1 and TRBJ2-3; D possibly corresponds to TRBD2 (6 bases). The V end lost 3 bases, the J end lost 1 base, and 11 bases lay between the germline ends. The length of the CDR3 is 14 residues. Germline CDR1 reads DFQATT; CDR2 reads SNEGSKA (reference sequence). The CDR3 region is CSASGPGGTDTQYF. The CDR3 DNA follows: TGCAGTGCTAGCGGACCGGGAGGCACAGATACGCAGTATTTT.

The chain links TRBV5-1 to TRBJ2-5, with TRBD1 matching 8 bases. J lost 7 bases, V lost 4 bases, and 15 bases had no gene match. CDR3 size: 16 residues. The germline CDR1 and CDR2 sequences are SGHRS and YFSETQ. CDR3 nucleotide sequence: TGCGCCAGCAGCGCCACGGGGACAGGTGTTGTGGGGACCCAGTACTTC. This sequence encodes CASSATGTGVVGTQYF.

This clonotype has at least ten counts. The chain carries TRBV7-9 and TRBJ2-7; either TRBD1 or TRBD2 may supply D (5 bases each). Trimming pared 5 bases from V and 6 bases from J, leaving 17 bases between. This CDR3 has 14 amino acids. Germline V gives CDR1 SEHNR, CDR2 FQNEAQ (reference sequence). CDR3 sequence reads: CASSPGISGLEQYF. In DNA, the CDR3 is TGTGCCAGCAGCCCCGGGATATCAGGGCTCGAGCAGTACTTC.

Of note for this clonotype: A read error likely explains this, since a far larger clone differs by one base. This chain uses TRBV7-9 with TRBJ1-3; D unresolved. CDR3 length: 15 residues. From germline, CDR1 is SEHNR and CDR2 FQNEAQ (reference sequence). Trimming shortened V by 2 bases and J by 2 bases, and 10 bases separated the two germline ends. The CDR3, as DNA: TGTGCCAGCAGCTTACCGATCAGTGCTGGAAACACCATATATTTT. As protein: CASSLPISAGNTIYF.

Only one count was recorded for this clonotype. This could be a read error, since a much larger clone is one nucleotide away. The gene calls are TRBV20-1 and TRBJ2-5, with TRBD2 matching over 16 bases. Germline CDR1 and CDR2: DFQATT and SNEGSKA (reference sequence). The CDR3 runs 15 residues. This CDR3 is CIPGLAGGRGETQYF. CDR3 sequence (DNA): TGCATCCCGGGACTAGCGGGGGGGCGAGGAGAGACCCAGTACTTC.

This clonotype was seen repeatedly, ten times or more. The chain uses TRBV7-9 and TRBJ2-2; 8 bases map to TRBD1. The trim removed 2 bases at V and 6 bases at J, leaving 5 bases unmatched. The CDR3 length is 15 residues. CDR1 and CDR2 (germline): SEHNR, FQNEAQ (reference sequence). The CDR3 sequence is CASSLQGASAGELFF. CDR3 nucleotide sequence: TGTGCCAGCAGCTTACAGGGGGCTTCGGCCGGGGAGCTGTTTTTT.

V and J are TRBV2 and TRBJ1-2; possibly TRBD1 for D (6 bases). Deletions cut 9 bases from V and 0 bases from J, with 23 bases between. Germline V gives CDR1 SNHLY, CDR2 FYNNEI. CDR3 size: 17 residues. The CDR3, as DNA: TGTGCCAGTATTGAAGCAGGGGCAAGCGGGGCTAACTATGGCTACACCTTC. Its translation is CASIEAGASGANYGYTF. The complete variable domain, with remaining parts taken from reference TRBV2 and TRBJ1-2, reads EPEVTQTPSHQVTQMGQEVILRCVPISNHLYFYWYRQILGQKVEFLVSFYNNEISEKSEIFDDQFSVERPDGSNFTLKIRSTKLEDSAMYFCASIEAGASGANYGYTFGSGTRLTVV.

Turning to this clonotype: A much larger clonotype is one base distant, so this may be a read error. V is TRBV28 and J is TRBJ2-2; TRBD1 aligns across 8 bases. The CDR3 runs 16 residues. The trim removed 5 bases at V and 0 bases at J, leaving 5 bases unmatched. Germline CDR1 and CDR2: MDHEN and SYDVKM. The CDR3 loop reads CASSAQGAANTGELFF. In DNA form, the CDR3 reads TGTGCCAGCAGTGCTCAGGGGGCCGCGAACACCGGGGAGCTGTTTTTT. Combining the CDR3 with reference TRBV28 and TRBJ2-2 gives the whole variable domain DVKVTQSSRYLVKRTGEKVFLECVQDMDHENMFWYRQDPGLGLRLIYFSYDVKMKEKGDIPEGYSVSREKKERFSLILESASTNQTSMYLCASSAQGAANTGELFFGEGSRLTVL.

There are many counts of this clonotype. This CDR3 reads CASSIRGGEETQYF. Written as DNA, the CDR3 is TGTGCCAGCAGTATTAGGGGGGGTGAGGAGACCCAGTACTTC. The chain has TRBV25-1 and TRBJ2-5; perhaps TRBD2 as D (7 bases). The CDR3 has 14 residues. Trimming cost V 5 bases and J 5 bases, with 15 bases left between them. Germline CDR1 MGHDK, CDR2 SYGVNS.

Concerning this clonotype: A read error may account for a junction end that differs from germline. The chain is built from TRBV28 and TRBJ2-5, with 7 nucleotides matching TRBD2. The CDR3 sequence is 17 residues long. CDR1 and CDR2 from the germline V gene are MDHEN and SYDVKM. CDR3 in amino acids: CAGSWTIGGSEGETQYF. CDR3 DNA sequence: TGTGCCGGCAGCTGGACTATCGGGGGGTCCGAAGGCGAGACCCAGTACTTC.

This clonotype was seen repeatedly, ten times or more. The V gene is TRBV2, the J gene TRBJ1-5, with a weak D call TRBD1 (6 bases). CDR3 length: 14 amino acids. The V end lost 2 bases, the J end lost 4 bases, and 9 bases lay between the germline ends. Germline V lookup: CDR1 SNHLY, CDR2 FYNNEI. The CDR3 is CASSEITGNQPQHF. The CDR3 region has the DNA TGTGCCAGCAGTGAAATAACAGGGAATCAGCCCCAGCATTTT.

The gene calls are TRBV27 and TRBJ1-6, with 7 bases fitting TRBD1. Germline V gives CDR1 MNHEY, CDR2 SMNVEV (reference sequence). With 0 bases clipped from V and 10 bases from J, the junction kept 6 bases outside the gene matches. The CDR3 runs to 15 residues. CDR3 residues: CASSLSTGTKSPLHF. The CDR3 coding sequence is TGTGCCAGCAGTTTATCGACAGGGACAAAATCACCCCTCCACTTT.